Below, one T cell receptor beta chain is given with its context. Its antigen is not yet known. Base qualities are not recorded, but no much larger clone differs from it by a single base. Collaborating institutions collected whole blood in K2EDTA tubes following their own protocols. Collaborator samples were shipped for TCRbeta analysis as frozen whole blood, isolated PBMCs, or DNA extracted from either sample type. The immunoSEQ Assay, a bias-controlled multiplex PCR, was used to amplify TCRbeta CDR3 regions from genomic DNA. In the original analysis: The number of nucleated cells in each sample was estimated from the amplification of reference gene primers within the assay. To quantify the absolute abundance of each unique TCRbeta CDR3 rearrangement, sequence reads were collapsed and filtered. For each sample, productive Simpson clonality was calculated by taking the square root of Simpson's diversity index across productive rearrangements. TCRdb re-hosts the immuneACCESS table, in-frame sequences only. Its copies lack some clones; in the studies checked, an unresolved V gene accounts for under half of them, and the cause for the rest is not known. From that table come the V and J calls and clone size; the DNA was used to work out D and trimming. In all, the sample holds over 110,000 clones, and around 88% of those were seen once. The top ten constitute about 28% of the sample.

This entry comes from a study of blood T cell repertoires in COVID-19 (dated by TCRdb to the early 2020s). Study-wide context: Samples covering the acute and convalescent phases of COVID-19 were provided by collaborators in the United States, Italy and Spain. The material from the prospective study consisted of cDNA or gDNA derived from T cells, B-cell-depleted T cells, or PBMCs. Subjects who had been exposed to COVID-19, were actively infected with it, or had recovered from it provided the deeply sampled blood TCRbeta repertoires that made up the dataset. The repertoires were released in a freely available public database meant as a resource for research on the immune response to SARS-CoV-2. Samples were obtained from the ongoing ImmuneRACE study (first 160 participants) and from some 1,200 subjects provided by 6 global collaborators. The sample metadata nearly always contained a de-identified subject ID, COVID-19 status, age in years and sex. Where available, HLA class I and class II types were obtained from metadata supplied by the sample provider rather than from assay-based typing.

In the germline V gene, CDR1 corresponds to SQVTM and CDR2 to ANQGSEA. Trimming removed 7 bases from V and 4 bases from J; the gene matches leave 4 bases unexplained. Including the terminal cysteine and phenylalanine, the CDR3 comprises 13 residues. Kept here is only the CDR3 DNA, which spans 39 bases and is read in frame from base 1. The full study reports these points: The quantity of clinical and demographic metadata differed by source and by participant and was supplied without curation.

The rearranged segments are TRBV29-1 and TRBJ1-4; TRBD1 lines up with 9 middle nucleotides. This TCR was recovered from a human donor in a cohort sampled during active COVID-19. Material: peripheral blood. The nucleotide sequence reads TGCAGCGGTTTGACAGGGGGTAATGAAAAACTGTTTTTT. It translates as CSGLTGGNEKLFF.